Reported below is one TCR beta chain. These data belong to a study of blood T cell repertoires in COVID-19. The assay was immunoSEQ multiplex PCR, and TCRdb's table has in-frame clones only and misses some. The profile shows roughly 200,000 clones, around 90% of them singletons. V was clipped by 2 bases and J by 4 bases, with 11 bases between them. Germline lookup yields CDR1 SGHTA and CDR2 FQGNSA. The CDR3 has 14 amino acids. The sequenced material came from peripheral blood. The V gene is TRBV7-2, the J gene TRBJ2-5, with D perhaps matching TRBD1 (6 bases). This TCR came from a man in his forties or fifties with acute or convalescent COVID-19. CDR3 residues: CASSLNRVPETQYF. In nucleotides, the CDR3 is TGTGCCAGCAGCTTAAACAGGGTCCCAGAGACCCAGTACTTC.